The 3 T cell receptor beta chains below were found in one sample sequenced in a study of beta chain features in type 1 diabetes listed by TCRdb under 2018. Receptors were amplified or captured by the immunoSEQ multiplex PCR assay. The entire amount of isolated RNA was reverse transcribed using the High Capacity cDNA Reverse Transcription Kit, so the sequenced TCRB transcripts were expressed ones. The table comes from immuneACCESS by way of TCRdb, which keeps in-frame sequences with V and J called. Part of the clones is missing from these tables; in studies checked, under half for an unresolved V gene and the rest for unknown reasons. The sample has about 60,000 clones on record, over 50% of them singletons. The ten top clones hold about 2% of the sample. The source material was Tregs from blood. The cell subset or site label, as the study defines it: regulatory CD4+ T cells. The receptor source for this set is a woman between 18 and 29 years old in good health.

The chain joins TRBV19 to TRBJ2-3, with 10 bases matching TRBD2. Germline V gene sequence: CDR1 LNHDA, CDR2 SQIVND (reference sequence). J lost 0 bases, V lost 5 bases, and 5 bases had no gene match. The CDR3 has 16 amino acids. The CDR3 sequence: CASSVLAGESTDTQYF. DNA of the CDR3: TGTGCCAGTAGTGTCCTAGCGGGGGAGAGCACAGATACGCAGTATTTT.

The rearrangement uses TRBV7-2 and TRBJ2-3, with a weak D call TRBD2 (7 bases). Germline loops: CDR1 SGHTA, CDR2 FQGNSA. The CDR3 has 16 residues. Trimming removed 6 bases at V and 1 base at J, with 17 bases between. In nucleotides, the CDR3 is TGTGCCAGCAGGCTCGGGCGGGGGCGCGGCACAGATACGCAGTATTTT. Protein: CASRLGRGRGTDTQYF.

The CDR3 DNA follows: TGTGCCAGCAGCCCCATGGGTGGGCTCACCGGGGAGCTGTTTTTT. Protein sequence: CASSPMGGLTGELFF. The chain recombines TRBV6-1 with TRBJ2-2; D gene ambiguous. This CDR3 spans 15 amino acids. The germline V gene has CDR1 MNHNS and CDR2 SASEGT. V was shortened by 6 bases and J by 4 bases, with 15 bases between the two germline ends.